This T cell receptor (beta chain) was identified in a study of blood T cells in healthy people across ages. Study-wide points: Changes in expanded clonotypes were possibly confounded, as the CMV status of donors was unknown. No conclusive comparison of naive versus antigen-experienced cells was possible with unsorted PBMCs.

From germline, CDR1 is WNHNN and CDR2 SYGVQD (reference sequence). CDR3 length equals 17 residues. V shed 6 bases and J 1 base; nucleotides not matched to a gene: 7. Peripheral blood from each donor was collected in a volume of roughly 9.8 milliliters. A sample-barcoded 5' primer and a J-beta primer mix were used in a second PCR of about 6 to 12 cycles. From the 5' RACE reads, TCRdb called clonotypes with MiXCR, one entry per CDR3 protein. This table has 730,000 or so distinct CDR3 sequences, 40% to 50% appearing once. As concerns this clonotype: Its specificity is unknown.

The sample comprised blood. This chain links TRBV10-1 with TRBJ2-3; 13 nucleotides agree with TRBD2. This clonotype originated in a man aged 80 or over in good health. CDR3 loop: CASSGTSGARGTDTQYF. The CDR3 DNA follows: TGCGCCAGCAGCGGGACTAGCGGGGCTCGCGGCACAGATACGCAGTATTTT.